The TCR beta chain described here comes from a study of blood T cells in healthy people across ages. Overall study results and limits: Aged donors had fewer naive CD4+ cells and lower diversity than long-lived donors.

The use of a sample-barcoded 5' primer and a J-beta primer mix characterized a second PCR of roughly 6 to 12 cycles. TCRdb reprocessed the 5' RACE reads with MiXCR, giving one entry per CDR3 protein. The sample gives about 800,000 distinct CDR3 sequences, 25% of which show up once; 3% to 4.5% is in the top ten. This CDR3 comprises 14 residues. V was shortened by 5 bases and J by 1 base, with 9 bases between the two germline ends. Germline CDR1 SGHTA, CDR2 FQGTGA. Concerning this clonotype itself: What it binds is not known.

This sample also appeared in a second study, on T cells of mothers and their children.

Input material: blood. This clonotype originated in a boy aged 5-17 years in good health. The rearrangement joins TRBV7-3 to TRBJ2-1; D is undetermined. The CDR3 nucleotides are TGTGCCAGCAGCACAGACTCGTCCTACAATGAGCAGTTCTTC. It yields the protein CASSTDSSYNEQFF.